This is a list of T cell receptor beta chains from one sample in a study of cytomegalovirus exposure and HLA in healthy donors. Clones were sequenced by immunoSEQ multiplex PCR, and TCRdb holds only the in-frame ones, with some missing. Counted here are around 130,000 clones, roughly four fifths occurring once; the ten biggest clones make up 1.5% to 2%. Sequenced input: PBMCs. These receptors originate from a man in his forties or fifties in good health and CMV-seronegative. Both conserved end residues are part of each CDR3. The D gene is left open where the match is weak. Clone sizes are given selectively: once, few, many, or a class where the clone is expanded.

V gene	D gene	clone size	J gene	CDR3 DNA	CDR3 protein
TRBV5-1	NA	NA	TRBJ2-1	TGCGCCAGCAGCTTGACAGGGAACTCCTACAATGAGCAGTTCTTC	CASSLTGNSYNEQFF
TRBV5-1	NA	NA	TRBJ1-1	TGCGCCAGCAGCGCCTTACAGTCGACAGTGAACACTGAAGCTTTCTTT	CASSALQSTVNTEAFF
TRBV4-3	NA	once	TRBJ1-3	TGCGCCAGCAGCCAAGACATTTCTGGAAACACCATATATTTT	CASSQDISGNTIYF
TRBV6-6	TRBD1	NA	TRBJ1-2	TGTGCCAGCAGTTACTCGGGGCAGGGGGTGGGTGGCTACACCTTC	CASSYSGQGVGGYTF
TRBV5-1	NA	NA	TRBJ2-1	TGCGCCAGCAGCTTGGCCCCCAGCTCCTACAATGAGCAGTTCTTC	CASSLAPSSYNEQFF
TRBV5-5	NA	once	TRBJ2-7	TGTGCCAGCAGCTTGGTCGGGGTCTACGAGCAGTACTTC	CASSLVGVYEQYF
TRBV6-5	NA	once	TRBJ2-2	TGTGCCAGCATCGGGACATTGAACACCGGGGAGCTGTTTTTT	CASIGTLNTGELFF
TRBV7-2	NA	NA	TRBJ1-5	TGTGCCAGCAGCTCCGACATTCAGCCCCAGCATTTT	CASSSDIQPQHF
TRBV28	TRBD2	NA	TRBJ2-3	TGTGCCAGCAGTTTAGGACTAGTTGATGCGGATACGCAGTATTTT	CASSLGLVDADTQYF
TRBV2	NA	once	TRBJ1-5	TGTGCCAGCAGTGAATCGGGAGGGAACAATCAGCCCCAGCATTTT	CASSESGGNNQPQHF